The 25 T cell receptor beta chains reported below all come from one sample, sequenced in a study of cytomegalovirus exposure and HLA in healthy donors listed by TCRdb under 2017. The method was the immunoSEQ multiplex PCR assay. A mixture of 60 forward primers for TCR Vbeta segments and 13 reverse primers for TCR Jbeta segments was used in the multiplex PCR. TCRdb's version of the immuneACCESS table is confined to in-frame rearrangements and falls short of the full clone set. An unresolved V gene accounts for under half of the shortfall where checked; the remainder is of unknown origin. The table kept for this sample lists around 44,000 clones. Of the sample, approximately 6.6% is held by the ten largest clones. The specimen was PBMCs. The receptor set was obtained from a male donor in good health and CMV-seropositive.

Notes on this clone: Distinct nucleotide sequences in the sample also encode this CDR3. J is TRBJ2-1 and V is TRBV11-3; 10 nucleotides agree with TRBD2. This CDR3 region has 15 residues. V lost 4 bases, J lost 8 bases, and 8 bases stayed unmatched. Per the germline V gene, CDR1 is SGHNT and CDR2 is YENEEA. The DNA for the CDR3 is TGTGCCAGCAGCTCAAGGCTAGCGGGGGTGGATGAGCAGTTCTTC. Translated, it gives CASSSRLAGVDEQFF.

This chain joins TRBV4-1 and TRBJ1-4; D uncertain. There are 16 residues in the CDR3. Trimming took off 4 bases at V and 6 bases at J, with 18 bases between the two ends. Germline-derived CDR1 and CDR2 are MGHRA and YSYEKL. As DNA, the CDR3 is TGCGCCAGCAGCCGGCCCTCGGAGGTCCTAGATGAAAAACTGTTTTTT. Encoded protein: CASSRPSEVLDEKLFF.

This CDR3 is CASSRTSREDTEAFF. The CDR3 nucleotides read TGTGCCAGCAGCCGTACATCCAGGGAGGACACTGAAGCTTTCTTT. The rearrangement joins TRBV9 to TRBJ1-1; a weak D match, TRBD1 (5 bases). Between the trimmed V and J ends, which lost 4 bases and 3 bases, there was a span of 16 bases. The CDR3 runs 15 residues. Germline loops: CDR1 SGDLS, CDR2 YYNGEE.

The CDR3 region has the DNA TGTGCCAGTACCGAGACAGGGACTAATGAAAAACTGTTTTTT. Its protein product is CASTETGTNEKLFF. The chain uses TRBV19 and TRBJ1-4; 7 bases are shared with TRBD1. CDR1 and CDR2 from the germline V gene are LNHDA and SQIVND (reference sequence). The CDR3 totals 14 residues. The J segment lost 2 bases and the V segment lost 7 bases, leaving 4 bases of the junction unmatched. Combining the CDR3 with reference TRBV19 and TRBJ1-4 gives the whole variable domain DGGITQSPKYLFRKEGQNVTLSCEQNLNHDAMYWYRQDPGQGLRLIYYSQIVNDFQKGDIAEGYSVSREKKESFPLTVTSAQKNPTAFYLCASTETGTNEKLFFGSGTQLSVL.

The chain uses TRBV9 and TRBJ2-3; D remains unclear. Germline CDR1 is SGDLS and CDR2 is YYNGEE. The CDR3 runs to 17 residues. Between the trimmed V and J ends, which lost 0 bases and 2 bases, there was a span of 16 bases. The CDR3 protein is CASSVVGLEFATDTQYF. CDR3 in DNA: TGTGCCAGCAGCGTAGTTGGGTTGGAGTTCGCCACAGATACGCAGTATTTT.

The chain uses TRBV6-5 and TRBJ1-2; D gene unclear. The CDR3 sequence is 13 residues long. V was trimmed by 2 bases and J by 7 bases, leaving 11 bases between them. Germline lookup yields CDR1 MNHEY and CDR2 SVGAGI. CDR3 region: CASSYGGEGGYTF. The CDR3 nucleotides are TGTGCCAGCAGTTACGGTGGGGAGGGTGGCTACACCTTC.

This sequence joins TRBV4-1 and TRBJ1-2; 8 positions agree with TRBD1. V was clipped by 2 bases and J by 4 bases; unmatched bases: 6. This CDR3 comprises 15 residues. Germline assignment: CDR1 MGHRA and CDR2 YSYEKL. The CDR3 DNA follows: TGCGCCAGCAGCCAATCGGAAGGGACAGGCTATGGCTACACCTTC. Translation gives CASSQSEGTGYGYTF.

V and J are TRBV13 and TRBJ2-2; TRBD2 matches at 12 bases. CDR3 length equals 16 residues. Trimming at V came to 5 bases and at J to 4 bases, leaving 5 bases not matched to a gene. CDR1 is PRHDT, CDR2 FYEKMQ, per germline (reference sequence). CDR3 loop: CASSPTSGGSTGELFF. The CDR3, as DNA: TGTGCCAGCAGCCCCACTAGCGGGGGGAGCACCGGGGAGCTGTTTTTT.

The chain combines TRBV7-3 with TRBJ2-2; no reliable D call. CDR1 SGHTA and CDR2 FQGTGA come from the germline V gene. The CDR3 length is 14 residues. Deletions cut 2 bases from V and 2 bases from J, with 6 bases between. The CDR3 nucleotides read TGTGCCAGCAGCTTAGACACAAACACCGGGGAGCTGTTTTTT. It specifies CASSLDTNTGELFF.

J is TRBJ2-7 and V is TRBV5-1, with D possibly matching TRBD1 (5 bases). Trimming took off 4 bases at V and 3 bases at J, with 11 bases between the two ends. The length of the CDR3 is 13 residues. Germline loops: CDR1 SGHRS, CDR2 YFSETQ. The CDR3 loop is CASSPGPYYEQYF. CDR3 coding DNA: TGCGCCAGCAGCCCAGGGCCTTACTACGAGCAGTACTTC.

The genes are TRBV6-6 and TRBJ2-5; 7 bases line up with TRBD2. Per germline, CDR1 MNHNY and CDR2 SVGAGI (reference sequence). This CDR3 comprises 13 residues. Trimming at V came to 7 bases and at J to 2 bases, leaving 4 bases not matched to a gene. CDR3 sequence reads: CASKRGVQETQYF. In nucleotides, the CDR3 is TGTGCCAGCAAACGGGGGGTACAAGAGACCCAGTACTTC.

This CDR3 is CASSRLGGSTTGELFF. Here the CDR3 DNA reads TGTGCCAGCAGCCGCCTAGGGGGTTCGACCACCGGGGAGCTGTTTTTT. The chain joins TRBV7-3 to TRBJ2-2; D perhaps matches TRBD1 (6 bases). The germline V gene encodes CDR1 SGHTA and CDR2 FQGTGA. The CDR3 runs 16 residues. Trimming removed 5 bases at V and 4 bases at J, with 17 bases between.

The J gene is TRBJ1-4, the V gene TRBV28, with D possibly matching TRBD1 (5 bases). There are 13 residues in the CDR3. Germline lookup yields CDR1 MDHEN and CDR2 SYDVKM. The V gene lost 7 bases and the J gene lost 7 bases, with 13 bases spanning the gap. The CDR3: CASTSGGSEKLFF. The CDR3 bases are TGTGCCAGCACCAGTGGGGGGAGTGAAAAACTGTTTTTT.

The chain couples TRBV27 to TRBJ1-2; D not certain. V was pared by 11 bases and J by 7 bases, with 14 bases between. CDR3 size: 11 residues. Germline loops: CDR1 MNHEY, CDR2 SMNVEV (reference sequence). CDR3 coding DNA: TGTGCCGTTCGGGAGGGAACTGGCTACACCTTC. Encoded protein: CAVREGTGYTF.

The J gene is TRBJ2-5, the V gene TRBV28, with TRBD2 matching over 11 bases. J gave up 3 bases and V 6 bases, and 6 bases lay outside the gene matches. Germline CDR1 reads MDHEN; CDR2 reads SYDVKM. The CDR3 runs 15 residues. The CDR3 spells CASSSRSGGEETQYF. The CDR3 nucleotides are TGTGCCAGCAGCTCACGTAGCGGGGGGGAAGAGACCCAGTACTTC. Variable domain in full (rest from reference TRBV28 and TRBJ2-5): DVKVTQSSRYLVKRTGEKVFLECVQDMDHENMFWYRQDPGLGLRLIYFSYDVKMKEKGDIPEGYSVSREKKERFSLILESASTNQTSMYLCASSSRSGGEETQYFGPGTRLLVL.

This chain joins TRBV19 and TRBJ1-2; 9 positions match TRBD1. CDR1 and CDR2 (germline): LNHDA, SQIVND (reference sequence). V lost 3 bases and J lost 2; bases outside the gene matches: 7. This CDR3 has 16 residues. DNA for the CDR3: TGTGCCAGTAGTATCCACGGACAGGGGATGAACTATGGCTACACCTTC. As protein: CASSIHGQGMNYGYTF.

The rearrangement links TRBV2 to TRBJ2-1, with 8 bases aligning to TRBD2. This CDR3 region has 16 residues. Germline V CDR1 and CDR2: SNHLY, FYNNEI. V trimming: 2 bases; J trimming: 7 bases; junction bases outside the gene matches: 10. Here the CDR3 reads CASSELLAVRRNEQFF. CDR3 nucleotides: TGTGCCAGCAGTGAACTACTAGCGGTGAGAAGGAATGAGCAGTTCTTC.

The chain links TRBV7-3 to TRBJ1-2, with D possibly TRBD1 on 6 matching bases. Trimming shortened V by 0 bases and J by 7 bases, and 15 bases separated the two germline ends. This CDR3 is 15 amino acids long. In germline, CDR1 is SGHTA, CDR2 FQGTGA. The CDR3 here is CASSLTPTGRSGYTF. Here the CDR3 DNA reads TGTGCCAGCAGCTTAACCCCTACAGGGCGAAGTGGCTACACCTTC. Variable domain in full (rest from reference TRBV7-3 and TRBJ1-2): GAGVSQTPSNKVTEKGKYVELRCDPISGHTALYWYRQSLGQGPEFLIYFQGTGAADDSGLPNDRFFAVRPEGSVSTLKIQRTERGDSAVYLCASSLTPTGRSGYTFGSGTRLTVV.

This rearrangement joins TRBV9 to TRBJ1-3; D is unclear. The V gene's germline CDR1 is SGDLS and CDR2 YYNGEE. V lost 1 base and J 0 bases, leaving 5 bases between the germline ends. This CDR3 comprises 14 residues. The CDR3 loop reads CASSVRSSGNTIYF. The CDR3 DNA is TGTGCCAGCAGCGTAAGGAGCTCTGGAAACACCATATATTTT.

V and J are TRBV6-1 and TRBJ1-5; D not resolved. Germline assignment: CDR1 MNHNS and CDR2 SASEGT. This CDR3 region has 13 residues. With 2 bases removed from V and 2 bases from J, the gap between germline ends came to 4 bases. CDR3 DNA sequence: TGTGCCAGCAGTGAAATAGGCAATCAGCCCCAGCATTTT. Its translation: CASSEIGNQPQHF.

CDR3 in DNA: TGCGCCAGCAGCTTGAGCCCTCCGATATTATTGAACACTGAAGCTTTCTTT. The encoded protein is CASSLSPPILLNTEAFF. The chain carries TRBV5-1 and TRBJ1-1; D not resolved. The CDR3 runs 17 residues. CDR1 is SGHRS and CDR2 is YFSETQ in the germline V gene. V was cut by 1 base and J by 0 bases, with 16 bases left in between.

The genes are TRBV19 and TRBJ1-5; D is undetermined. The ends were cut back, 4 bases at V and 2 bases at J, with 12 bases in the middle. Germline CDR1 LNHDA, CDR2 SQIVND (reference sequence). This CDR3 contains 15 residues. The CDR3: CASSKNGEGNQPQHF. In nucleotides, the CDR3 is TGTGCCAGTAGTAAGAACGGAGAAGGCAATCAGCCCCAGCATTTT.

Regarding this clone: The same CDR3 can be traced to other DNA sequences in this sample. The V and J genes are TRBV9 and TRBJ1-1; possible D gene TRBD1, 6 bases. Between the trimmed V and J ends, which lost 3 bases and 2 bases, there was a span of 14 bases. CDR1 is SGDLS and CDR2 is YYNGEE in the germline V gene. CDR3 length equals 15 residues. CDR3 sequence: CASSGEQGLNTEAFF. The CDR3 DNA sequence: TGTGCCAGCAGCGGAGAACAGGGCCTTAACACTGAAGCTTTCTTT.

CDR3: CASSSGEQYF. CDR3 DNA sequence: TGTGCCAGCAGCTCAGGGGAGCAGTACTTC. The chain has TRBV6-6 and TRBJ2-7; D is perhaps TRBD1 (5 bases). Trimming cost V 6 bases and J 7 bases, with 7 bases left between them. From germline, CDR1 is MNHNY and CDR2 SVGAGI (reference sequence). The CDR3 spans 10 residues.

The gene calls are TRBV6-6 and TRBJ2-7; D ambiguous. V was trimmed by 5 bases and J by 6 bases, leaving 11 bases between them. The CDR3 is made up of 12 amino acids. Germline CDR1 reads MNHNY; CDR2 reads SVGAGI (reference sequence). The CDR3 spells CASSPMLLEQYF. The CDR3 DNA sequence: TGTGCCAGCAGTCCTATGCTCCTCGAGCAGTACTTC.